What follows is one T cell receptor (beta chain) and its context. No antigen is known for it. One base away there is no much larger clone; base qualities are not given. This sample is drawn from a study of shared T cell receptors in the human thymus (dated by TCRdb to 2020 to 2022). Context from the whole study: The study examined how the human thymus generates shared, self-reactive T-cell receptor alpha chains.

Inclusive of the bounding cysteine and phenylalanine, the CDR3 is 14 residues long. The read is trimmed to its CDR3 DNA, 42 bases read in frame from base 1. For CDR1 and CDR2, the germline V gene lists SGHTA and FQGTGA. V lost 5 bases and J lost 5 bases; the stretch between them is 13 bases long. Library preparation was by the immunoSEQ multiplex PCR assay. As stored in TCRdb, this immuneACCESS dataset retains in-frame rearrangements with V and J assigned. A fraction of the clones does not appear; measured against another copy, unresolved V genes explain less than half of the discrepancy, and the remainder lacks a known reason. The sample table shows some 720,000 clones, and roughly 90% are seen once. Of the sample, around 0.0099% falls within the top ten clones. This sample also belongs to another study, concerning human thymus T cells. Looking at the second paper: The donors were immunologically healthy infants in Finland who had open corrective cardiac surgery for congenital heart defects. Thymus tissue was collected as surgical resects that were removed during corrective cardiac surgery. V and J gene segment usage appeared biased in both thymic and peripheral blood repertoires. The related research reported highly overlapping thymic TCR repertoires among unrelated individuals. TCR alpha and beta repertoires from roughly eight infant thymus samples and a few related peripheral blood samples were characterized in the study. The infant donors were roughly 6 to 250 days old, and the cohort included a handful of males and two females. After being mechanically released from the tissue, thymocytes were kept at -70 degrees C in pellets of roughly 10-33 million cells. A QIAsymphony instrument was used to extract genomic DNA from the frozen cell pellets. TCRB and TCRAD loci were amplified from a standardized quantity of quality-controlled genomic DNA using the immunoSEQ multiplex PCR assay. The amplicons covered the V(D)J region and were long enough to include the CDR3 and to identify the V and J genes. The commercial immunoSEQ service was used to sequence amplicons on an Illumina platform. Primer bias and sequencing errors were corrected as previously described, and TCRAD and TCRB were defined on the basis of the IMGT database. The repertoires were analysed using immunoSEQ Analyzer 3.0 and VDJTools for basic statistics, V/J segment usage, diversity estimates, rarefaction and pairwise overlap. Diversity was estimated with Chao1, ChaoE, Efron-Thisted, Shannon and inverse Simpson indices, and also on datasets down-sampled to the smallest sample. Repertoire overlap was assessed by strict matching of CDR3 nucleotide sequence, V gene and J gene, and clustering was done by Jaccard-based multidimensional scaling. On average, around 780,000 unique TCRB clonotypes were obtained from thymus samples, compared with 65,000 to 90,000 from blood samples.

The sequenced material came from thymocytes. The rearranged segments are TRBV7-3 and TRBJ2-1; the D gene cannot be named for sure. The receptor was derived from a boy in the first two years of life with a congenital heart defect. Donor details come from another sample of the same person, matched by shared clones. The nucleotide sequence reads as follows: TGTGCCAGCAGCCTATTTGCCCAACACAATGAGCAGTTCTTC. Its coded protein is CASSLFAQHNEQFF.